These T cell receptor beta chains were read from a single sample in a study of T cells in Graves' hyperthyroidism and ophthalmopathy. TCRdb re-derived calls from the multiplex PCR reads in MiXCR, one entry per CDR3 protein. The table shows about 530,000 distinct CDR3 sequences, with about 15% occurring only once. The sequenced sample consisted of blood. These TCRs come from a young woman with Graves' ophthalmopathy. The CDR3 runs from the conserved cysteine through the conserved F or W. The order of the fields is D gene, V gene, J gene, clone size, CDR3 DNA, CDR3 protein. The D gene is left open where the match is weak. Clone size is not always given. Where it is, it says once, few, many or a class for expanded clones.

>TRBD2|TRBV3-1|TRBJ2-7|many
TGTGCCAGCAGCCAAGGGAAAAGCGGGAGCTGGGAGCAGTACTTC
CASSQGKSGSWEQYF
>TRBD1|TRBV29-1|TRBJ2-2|-
TGCAGCGGGACAGGGGGCACCGGGGAGCTGTTTTTT
CSGTGGTGELFF
>-|TRBV20-1|TRBJ1-4|-
TGCAGTGCTAGAGTCCAGGGGCCGAGTGAAAAACTGTTTTTT
CSARVQGPSEKLFF
>TRBD1|TRBV15|TRBJ1-2|-
TGTGCCACCAGCGGGCCACAGGGGAGGTATGGCTACACCTTC
CATSGPQGRYGYTF
>-|TRBV3-1|TRBJ1-2|many
TGTGCCAGCAGCCAAGTCGAGGGATATGGCTACACCTTC
CASSQVEGYGYTF
>TRBD2|TRBV20-1|TRBJ2-1|many
TGCAGTGCTAGAGATCGGAGCGGGGGGTACAATGAGCAGTTCTTC
CSARDRSGGYNEQFF
>-|TRBV9|TRBJ1-5|many
TGTGCCAGCAGCGTAGATGGGTTCGGCAATCAGCCCCAGCATTTT
CASSVDGFGNQPQHF
>-|TRBV4-3|TRBJ1-2|few
TGCGCCAGCAGCCAAAGGGGACGGGAACTACTACAAGGCTACACCTTC
CASSQRGRELLQGYTF
>TRBD2|TRBV7-2|TRBJ2-7|-
TGTGCCAGCAGACCAAACCCCTCGGGAGGTGAACAGCTGTACTTC
CASRPNPSGGEQLYF
>-|TRBV6-1|TRBJ2-3|few
TGTGCCAGCACCCCGGGGAGGGGGCGGGATACGCAGTATTTT
CASTPGRGRDTQYF
>-|TRBV7-2|TRBJ1-1|many
TGTGCCAGCACCAAGGGGGAGTACAGGAGGAACACTGAAGCTTTCTTT
CASTKGEYRRNTEAFF
>TRBD2|TRBV11-2|TRBJ2-2|few
TGTGCCAGCAGCTTAGGAGTAGCGGGAGGGCGGAACACCGGGGAGCTGTTTTTT
CASSLGVAGGRNTGELFF
>TRBD1|TRBV12-3/TRBV12-4|TRBJ1-3|many
TGTGCCAGCCGTACAGGGGTAGCTGGAAACACCATATATTTT
CASRTGVAGNTIYF
>-|TRBV12-3/TRBV12-4|TRBJ1-1|many
TGTGCCAGCAGACCCTGGAACACTGAAGCTTTCTTT
CASRPWNTEAFF
>TRBD2|TRBV20-1|TRBJ2-1|many
TGCAGTGCTCTCGGGCTAGCGGGGGGGCTCCCTGGGCAGTTCTTC
CSALGLAGGLPGQFF
>-|TRBV6-2/TRBV6-3|TRBJ2-3|-
TGTGCCAGCATCCCCCTTTCAGGGTTCGGCACAGATACGCAGTATTTT
CASIPLSGFGTDTQYF
>-|TRBV27|TRBJ2-7|many
TGTGCCAGCAGTTTATCGCTGGTACACGAGCAGTACTTC
CASSLSLVHEQYF